These 5 T cell receptor beta chains were sequenced from one sample in a study of T-cell reconstitution after alpha-beta-depleted transplantation in children (dated by TCRdb to about 2016). The sample's time point label is to be understood as: day 60 (about 2 months) after transplantation. The treatment or condition label, read with the paper, signifies: allogeneic hematopoietic cell transplantation with graft depleted of TCRalphabeta T cells and CD19 B cells. Library preparation was by PCR. Data came from an Illumina HiSeq 2500. To normalize quantification of the TCRbeta repertoire, the TCR libraries were built with molecular barcoding that relied on unique molecular identifiers. TCRdb took the public reads, trimmed them with fastp at Q25, ran MiXCR for clone calling and kept in-frame beta chains. Every entry covers one CDR3 protein and lists the most common genes and DNA from its rows. In this sample the table shows more than 3,500 distinct CDR3 sequences, over 10% of which occur a single time. Roughly 29% of the sample rests with the top ten.

The sample was PBMCs, mostly from graft donor cells, taken 60 days after TCRalphabeta/CD19-depleted stem cell transplant. The source of these receptors is a male patient between 2 and 10 years old who had a stem cell transplant for acute lymphoblastic leukemia, so the T cells may come from the graft donor.

This clonotype was found many times. V and J are TRBV20-1 and TRBJ1-5, with D perhaps matching TRBD1 (5 bases). This CDR3 is 13 amino acids long. Trimming took off 3 bases at V and 5 bases at J, with 11 bases between the two ends. Germline V gene lookup returns CDR1 DFQATT and CDR2 SNEGSKA (reference sequence). CDR3 bases: TGCAGTGCTAGTCTCGGCAGGGATCAGCCCCAGCATTTT. Residues: CSASLGRDQPQHF.

This clonotype was counted ten times or more. The V and J genes are TRBV6-4 and TRBJ1-2; D gene unclear. Germline V gene data show CDR1 as MRHNA and CDR2 as SNTAGT. The CDR3 is 11 residues long. Trimming left V 4 bases short and J 4 bases short, with 4 bases between. The CDR3 sequence: CASSGGYGYTF. CDR3 nucleotides: TGTGCCAGCAGTGGGGGCTATGGCTACACCTTC.

This clonotype came up many times. This chain connects TRBV12-3 or TRBV12-4 to TRBJ2-4; D not resolved. This CDR3 region has 12 residues. V was cut by 2 bases and J by 9 bases, with 8 bases left in between. In DNA, the CDR3 is TGTGCCAGCAGTTTACTGGCGTCCATTCAGTACTTC. Protein sequence: CASSLLASIQYF.

The J gene is TRBJ2-7, the V gene TRBV15, with TRBD1 identical over 9 bases. The length of the CDR3 is 15 residues. The germline V gene has CDR1 LNHNV and CDR2 YYDKDF (reference sequence). V was pared by 3 bases and J by 4 bases, with 7 bases of the junction left unmatched. The DNA of the CDR3 is TGTGCCACCAGCAGGGGGGGACAGGGAGAATACGAGCAGTACTTC. It yields the protein CATSRGGQGEYEQYF.

This clonotype occurred many times. V and J are TRBV3-1 and TRBJ2-5; TRBD2 agrees at 12 bases. This CDR3 is 17 amino acids long. Per germline, CDR1 LGHDT and CDR2 YNNKEL (reference sequence). Trimming took 1 base from V and 5 from J; bases not matched to a gene: 8. CDR3 nucleotide sequence: TGTGCCAGCAGCCAAGCGAGGAGGGGGACTAGCGGGGAGACCCAGTACTTC. This codes for CASSQARRGTSGETQYF.